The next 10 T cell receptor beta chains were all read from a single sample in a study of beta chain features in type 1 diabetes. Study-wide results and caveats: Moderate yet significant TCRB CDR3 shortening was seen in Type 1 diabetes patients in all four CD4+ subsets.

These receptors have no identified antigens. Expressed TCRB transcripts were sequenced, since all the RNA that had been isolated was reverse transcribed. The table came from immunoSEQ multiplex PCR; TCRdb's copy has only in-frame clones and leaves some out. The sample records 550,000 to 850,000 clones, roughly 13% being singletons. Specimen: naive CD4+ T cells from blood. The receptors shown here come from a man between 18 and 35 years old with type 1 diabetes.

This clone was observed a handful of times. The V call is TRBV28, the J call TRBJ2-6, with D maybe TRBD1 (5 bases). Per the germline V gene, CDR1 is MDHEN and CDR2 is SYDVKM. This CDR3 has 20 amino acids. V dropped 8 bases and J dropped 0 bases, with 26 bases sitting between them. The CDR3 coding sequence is TGTGCCAGCTCAAGCCCCTTCCCCTGGGGCAGGGACTCTGGGGCCAACGTCCTGACTTTC. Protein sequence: CASSSPFPWGRDSGANVLTF.

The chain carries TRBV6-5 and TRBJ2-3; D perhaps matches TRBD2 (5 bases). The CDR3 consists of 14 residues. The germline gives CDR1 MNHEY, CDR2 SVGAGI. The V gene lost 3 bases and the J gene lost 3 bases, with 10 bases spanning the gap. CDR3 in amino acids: CASSYRGGTDTQYF. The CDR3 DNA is TGTGCCAGCAGTTATCGGGGTGGGACAGATACGCAGTATTTT.

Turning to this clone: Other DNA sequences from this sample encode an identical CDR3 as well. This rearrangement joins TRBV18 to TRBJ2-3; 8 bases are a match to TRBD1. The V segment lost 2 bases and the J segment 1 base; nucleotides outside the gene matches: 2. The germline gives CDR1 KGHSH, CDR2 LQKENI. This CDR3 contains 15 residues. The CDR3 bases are TGTGCCAGCTCACCAGACAGGGGAGGCACAGATACGCAGTATTTT. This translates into CASSPDRGGTDTQYF.

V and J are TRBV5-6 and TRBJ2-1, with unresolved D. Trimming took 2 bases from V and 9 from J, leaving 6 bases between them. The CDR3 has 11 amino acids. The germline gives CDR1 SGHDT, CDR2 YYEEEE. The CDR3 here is CASSFTGEQFF. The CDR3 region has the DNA TGTGCCAGCAGCTTCACGGGTGAGCAGTTCTTC.

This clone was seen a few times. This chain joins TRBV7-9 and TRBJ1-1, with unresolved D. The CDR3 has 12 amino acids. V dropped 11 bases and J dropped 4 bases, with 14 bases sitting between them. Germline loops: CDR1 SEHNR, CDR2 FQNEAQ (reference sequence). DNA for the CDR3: TGTGCCTCTGGGCCTCCGGTCACTGAAGCTTTCTTT. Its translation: CASGPPVTEAFF. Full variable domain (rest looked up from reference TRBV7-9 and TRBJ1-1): DTGVSQNPRHKITKRGQNVTFRCDPISEHNRLYWYRQTLGQGPEFLTYFQNEAQLEKSRLLSDRFSAERPKGSFSTLEIQRTEQGDSAMYLCASGPPVTEAFFGQGTRLTVV.

CDR3 sequence: CASSFSGTSQPQHF. The CDR3, as DNA: TGTGCCAGCAGCTTTTCCGGGACATCTCAGCCCCAGCATTTT. This sequence joins TRBV5-6 and TRBJ1-5; possibly TRBD1 for D (6 bases). Germline V CDR1 and CDR2: SGHDT, YYEEEE. The CDR3 is made up of 14 amino acids. V shed 2 bases and J shed 6 bases, with 12 bases lying between them.

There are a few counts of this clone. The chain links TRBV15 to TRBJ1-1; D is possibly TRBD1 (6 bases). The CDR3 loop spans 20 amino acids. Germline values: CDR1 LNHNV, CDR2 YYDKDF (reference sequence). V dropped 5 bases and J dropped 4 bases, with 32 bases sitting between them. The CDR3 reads CATSRYRTLREQGGGTEAFF. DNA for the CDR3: TGTGCCACCAGCCGGTATAGGACCCTCCGGGAACAGGGCGGGGGCACTGAAGCTTTCTTT.

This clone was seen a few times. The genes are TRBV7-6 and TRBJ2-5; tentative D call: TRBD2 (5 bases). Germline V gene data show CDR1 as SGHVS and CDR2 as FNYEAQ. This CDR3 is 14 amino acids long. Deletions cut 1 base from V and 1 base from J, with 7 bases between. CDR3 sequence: CASSLGAGQETQYF. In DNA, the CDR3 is TGTGCCAGCAGCTTAGGGGCGGGCCAAGAGACCCAGTACTTC.

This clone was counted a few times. Here the CDR3 reads CASSQGLNQPQHF. CDR3 bases: TGTGCCAGCAGCCAAGGGCTTAATCAGCCCCAGCATTTT. This chain links TRBV4-2 with TRBJ1-5; D not certain. CDR1 and CDR2 (germline): LGHNA, YNFKEQ. Trimming cost V 1 base and J 4 bases, with 5 bases left between them. The CDR3 consists of 13 residues.

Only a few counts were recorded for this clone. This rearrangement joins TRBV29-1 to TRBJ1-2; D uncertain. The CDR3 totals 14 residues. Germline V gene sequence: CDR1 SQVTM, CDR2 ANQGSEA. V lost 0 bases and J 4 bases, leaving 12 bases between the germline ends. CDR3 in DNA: TGCAGCGTTGAAGATTGGGGTGAGGGCTATGGCTACACCTTC. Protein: CSVEDWGEGYGYTF.